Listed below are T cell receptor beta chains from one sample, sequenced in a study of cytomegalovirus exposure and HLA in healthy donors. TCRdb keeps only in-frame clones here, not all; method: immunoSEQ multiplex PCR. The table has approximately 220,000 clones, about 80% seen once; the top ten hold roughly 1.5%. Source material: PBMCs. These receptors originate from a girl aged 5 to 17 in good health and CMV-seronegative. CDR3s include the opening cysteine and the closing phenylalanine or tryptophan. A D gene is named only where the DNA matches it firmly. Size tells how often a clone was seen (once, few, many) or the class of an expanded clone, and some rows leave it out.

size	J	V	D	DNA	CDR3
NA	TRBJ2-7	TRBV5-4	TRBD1	TGTGCCAGCAGCTTTGGAGGACAGGCATTTACCTACGAGCAGTACTTC	CASSFGGQAFTYEQYF
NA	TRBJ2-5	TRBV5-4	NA	TGTGCCAGCAGCTTGGTGGACAATGCGGAGACCCAGTACTTC	CASSLVDNAETQYF
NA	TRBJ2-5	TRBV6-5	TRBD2	TGTGCCAGCAAAACTAGCGGGAGCGAGACCCAGTACTTC	CASKTSGSETQYF
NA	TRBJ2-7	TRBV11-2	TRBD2	TGTGCCAGCAGCTTATCCAGCGGGGGTTTGTCCTCCTACGAGCAGTACTTC	CASSLSSGGLSSYEQYF
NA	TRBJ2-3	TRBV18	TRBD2	TGTGCCAGCTCACCTCCTTTGGGAGGGGCCTCATGGGATACGCAGTATTTT	CASSPPLGGASWDTQYF
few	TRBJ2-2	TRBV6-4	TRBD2	TGTGCCAGCAGTGACTCCGGGGGGGAGCACGGGGAGCTGTTTTTT	CASSDSGGEHGELFF
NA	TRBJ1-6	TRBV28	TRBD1	TGTGCCAGCAGCCGGGTGGGGGACAGGGTGTATTCACCCCTCCACTTT	CASSRVGDRVYSPLHF
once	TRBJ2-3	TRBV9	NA	TGTGCCAGCAGCGTAACTTGGGCCACAGATACGCAGTATTTT	CASSVTWATDTQYF
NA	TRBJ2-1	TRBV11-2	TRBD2	TGTGCCAGCAGCCGACTAGCGGGGACAAACAATGAGCAGTTCTTC	CASSRLAGTNNEQFF
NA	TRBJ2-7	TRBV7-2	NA	TGTGCCAGCAGCTTCGGCGGGGATTTCTACGAGCAGTACTTC	CASSFGGDFYEQYF
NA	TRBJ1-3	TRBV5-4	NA	TGTGCCAGCAGCTTGGTTGGGCGAGAGCAGACTGGAAACACCATATATTTT	CASSLVGREQTGNTIYF
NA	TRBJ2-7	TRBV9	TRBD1	TGTGCCAGAAACTCGGACAGGGGGTACGAGCAGTACTTC	CARNSDRGYEQYF
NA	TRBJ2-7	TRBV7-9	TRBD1	TGTGCCAGCAGCCGGGGTGGGGACAGGAGACCCTACGAGCAGTACTTC	CASSRGGDRRPYEQYF
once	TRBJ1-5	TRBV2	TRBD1	TGTGCCAGCAGTGGAAGGACAGGGCTTGTTAGCAATCAGCCCCAGCATTTT	CASSGRTGLVSNQPQHF
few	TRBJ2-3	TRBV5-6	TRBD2	TGTGCCAGCAGCTTTCGGACTAGCGGGGGGGTGGATACGCAGTATTTT	CASSFRTSGGVDTQYF
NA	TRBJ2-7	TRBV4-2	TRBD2	TGTGCCAGCAGCCAAGCGGGGGGGCCATCAAACGAGCAGTACTTC	CASSQAGGPSNEQYF
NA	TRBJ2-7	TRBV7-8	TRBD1	TGTGCCAGCAGCTTAGTTGGGACAGCGTACGAGCAGTACTTC	CASSLVGTAYEQYF
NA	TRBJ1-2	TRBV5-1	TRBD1	TGCGCCAGCAGCTTGGAGGGGACAGCCTCTAACTATGGCTACACCTTC	CASSLEGTASNYGYTF
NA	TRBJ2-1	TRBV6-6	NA	TGTGCCAGCAGTTACCCTGGACTGTACAATGAGCAGTTCTTC	CASSYPGLYNEQFF
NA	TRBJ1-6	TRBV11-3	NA	TGTGCCAGCAGCTTAGACCCTCCCAGGGCATTGGCCCTCCACTTT	CASSLDPPRALALHF
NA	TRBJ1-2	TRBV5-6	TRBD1	TGTGCCAGCAGCCTAGGACAGGGGTGGACATCTAACTATGGCTACACCTTC	CASSLGQGWTSNYGYTF
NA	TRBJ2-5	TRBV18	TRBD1	TGTGCCACACGACAGGGTCTAAAAGAGACCCAGTACTTC	CATRQGLKETQYF
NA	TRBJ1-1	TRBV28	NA	TGTGCCAGCAGCCGGGAAATATCGACAGGAGGCACTGAAGCTTTCTTT	CASSREISTGGTEAFF
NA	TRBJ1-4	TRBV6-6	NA	TGTGCCAGCAGCCCGAGGGCAAGGGGGAATGAAAAACTGTTTTTT	CASSPRARGNEKLFF
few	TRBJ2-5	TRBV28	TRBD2	TGTGCCAGCAGTTTGTGGGGGGGGGACCTTCTTTGGGAGCAGTACTTC	CASSLWGGDLLWEQYF
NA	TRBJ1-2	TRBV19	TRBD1	TGTGCCAGTAGTCCGGACAGGGCGGGCGGCTACACCTTC	CASSPDRAGGYTF
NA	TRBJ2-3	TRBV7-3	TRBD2	TGTGCCAGCAGCTTACTAGCGGGAGTTACAGATACGCAGTATTTT	CASSLLAGVTDTQYF
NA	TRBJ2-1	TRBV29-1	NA	TGCAGCGTAGTTAGATACAATGAGCAGTTCTTC	CSVVRYNEQFF
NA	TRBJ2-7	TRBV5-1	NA	TGCGCCAGCAAAAGGACCGGGAGCGAGCAGTACTTC	CASKRTGSEQYF
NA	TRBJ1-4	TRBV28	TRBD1	TGTGCCAGCAGTTTTGGGACAGGGTATGAAAAACTGTTTTTT	CASSFGTGYEKLFF
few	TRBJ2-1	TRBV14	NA	TGTGCCAGCAGCCCAGCGAGCTCCTACAATGAGCAGTTCTTC	CASSPASSYNEQFF
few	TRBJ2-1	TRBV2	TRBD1	TGTGCCAGCACCGCAACCGGGACAGGGGGAAGTCAGCAGTTCTTC	CASTATGTGGSQQFF
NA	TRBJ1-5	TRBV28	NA	TGTGCCAGCAGTTCCAGGGAATTCAATCAGCCCCAGCATTTT	CASSSREFNQPQHF
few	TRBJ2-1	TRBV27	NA	TGTGCCAGCAGTTTTGGAGGGACAGCTTACAATGAGCAGTTCTTC	CASSFGGTAYNEQFF
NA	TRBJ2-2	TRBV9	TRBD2	TGTGCCAGCAGCGTAGACGGCGGGAGCGACAACACCGGGGAGCTGTTTTTT	CASSVDGGSDNTGELFF
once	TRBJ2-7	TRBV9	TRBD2	TGTGCCAGCAGCGTCGGGGGGGGTGACACCTACGAGCAGTACTTC	CASSVGGGDTYEQYF
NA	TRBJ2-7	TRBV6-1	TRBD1	TGTGCCAGCAGGCCGGGACAGGTGGGCTACGAGCAGTACTTC	CASRPGQVGYEQYF
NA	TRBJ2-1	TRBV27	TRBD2	TGTGCCAGCAGTTTAGCGGGAGGCCCATACAATGAGCAGTTCTTC	CASSLAGGPYNEQFF
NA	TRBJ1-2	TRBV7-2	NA	TGTGCCAGCAGTTTCGGAGTTTTGGATGGCTACACCTTC	CASSFGVLDGYTF
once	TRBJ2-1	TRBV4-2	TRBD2	TGTGCCAGCAGCCAAGATCGGCTAGCGGTGGGGATGAATAAGCAGTTCTTC	CASSQDRLAVGMNKQFF
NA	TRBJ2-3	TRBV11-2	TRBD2	TGTGCCAGCAACATATGGGGGGGTACGCAGTATTTT	CASNIWGGTQYF
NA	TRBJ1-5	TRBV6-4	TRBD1	TGTGCCGTCCCATGGACAGGGGGCGAAGGTTGCAATCAGCCCCAGCATTTT	CAVPWTGGEGCNQPQHF